A single sample is the source of the 7 T cell receptor beta chains below, sequenced in a study of cytomegalovirus exposure and HLA in healthy donors. PCR amplification relied on 60 Vbeta primers (plus 13 Jbeta primers). The repertoire was sequenced with immunoSEQ multiplex PCR; TCRdb's copy has only in-frame clones and lacks some. The table counts tens of thousands of clones; roughly an eighth lies in the top ten. The sequenced material came from PBMCs. The receptor set was obtained from a woman in her 30s in good health and CMV-seropositive.

The chain has TRBV7-9 and TRBJ1-3; D perhaps matches TRBD1 (5 bases). Germline V gene lookup returns CDR1 SEHNR and CDR2 FQNEAQ (reference sequence). This CDR3 has 12 residues. V lost 6 bases to trimming and J lost 8 bases, with 11 bases between them. The CDR3 DNA follows: TGTGCCAGCAGGGGGCTTGGGGACACCATATATTTT. Translation: CASRGLGDTIYF.

This chain connects TRBV15 to TRBJ1-1; TRBD1 might be the D (6 bases). CDR3 length: 15 residues. Germline CDR1 is LNHNV and CDR2 is YYDKDF (reference sequence). With 3 bases removed from V and 4 bases from J, the gap between germline ends came to 15 bases. The CDR3 coding sequence is TGTGCCACCAGCAGCCTCACAGGGACGGGCACTGAAGCTTTCTTT. Translation gives CATSSLTGTGTEAFF.

Points on this clone: One junction end disagrees with the germline gene, perhaps due to a read error. The gene calls are TRBV7-7 and TRBJ2-5, with TRBD1 identical over 8 bases. The germline V gene has CDR1 SSHAT and CDR2 FNYEAQ (reference sequence). CDR3 length equals 14 residues. The CDR3 sequence: CASSLDQGAETQYF. In DNA form, the CDR3 reads TGTGCTAGCAGCTTAGACCAGGGGGCAGAGACCCAGTACTTC.

This chain joins TRBV9 and TRBJ1-2; 7 bases match TRBD1. After removal of 3 bases from V and 7 bases from J, the junction contained 9 bases not matched to a gene. The CDR3 consists of 14 residues. Germline-derived CDR1 and CDR2 are SGDLS and YYNGEE. In DNA, the CDR3 is TGTGCCAGCAGCGATGAGGACAGGCGGCGTGGCTACACCTTC. It codes for CASSDEDRRRGYTF.

The V gene is TRBV30, the J gene TRBJ2-7, with TRBD2 matching over 7 bases. The ends lost 0 bases at V and 5 bases at J; junction bases unmatched: 1. The V gene's germline CDR1 is GTSNPN and CDR2 SVGIG (reference sequence). The CDR3 is 12 residues long. The CDR3 region is CAWSVGGNEQYF. The CDR3 bases are TGTGCCTGGAGTGTGGGGGGGAACGAGCAGTACTTC.

The chain carries TRBV19 and TRBJ1-2; TRBD1 aligns across 11 bases. This CDR3 has 15 amino acids. The V and J ends lost 3 bases and 5 bases, in that order; junction bases with no gene match: 5. Germline V lookup: CDR1 LNHDA, CDR2 SQIVND (reference sequence). The CDR3 nucleotides are TGTGCCAGTAGTATCACGGGGGACAGGGGGTATGGCTACACCTTC. This encodes CASSITGDRGYGYTF.

Notes on this clone: The junction does not match germline at one end; this may be a read error. DNA for the CDR3: TGTGCTAGCAGCTTAATCGGGGGAGGACAGACCCAGTACTTC. As protein: CASSLIGGGQTQYF. This rearrangement joins TRBV7-7 to TRBJ2-5; possibly TRBD2 for D (6 bases). The germline V gene encodes CDR1 SSHAT and CDR2 FNYEAQ (reference sequence). This CDR3 comprises 14 residues. The full variable domain, with the rest looked up from reference TRBV7-7 and TRBJ2-5, is GAGVSQSPRYKVTKRGQDVTLRCDPISSHATLYWYQQALGQGPEFLTYFNYEAQPDKSGLPSDRFSAERPEGSISTLTIQRTEQRDSAMYRCASSLIGGGQTQYFGPGTRLLVL.